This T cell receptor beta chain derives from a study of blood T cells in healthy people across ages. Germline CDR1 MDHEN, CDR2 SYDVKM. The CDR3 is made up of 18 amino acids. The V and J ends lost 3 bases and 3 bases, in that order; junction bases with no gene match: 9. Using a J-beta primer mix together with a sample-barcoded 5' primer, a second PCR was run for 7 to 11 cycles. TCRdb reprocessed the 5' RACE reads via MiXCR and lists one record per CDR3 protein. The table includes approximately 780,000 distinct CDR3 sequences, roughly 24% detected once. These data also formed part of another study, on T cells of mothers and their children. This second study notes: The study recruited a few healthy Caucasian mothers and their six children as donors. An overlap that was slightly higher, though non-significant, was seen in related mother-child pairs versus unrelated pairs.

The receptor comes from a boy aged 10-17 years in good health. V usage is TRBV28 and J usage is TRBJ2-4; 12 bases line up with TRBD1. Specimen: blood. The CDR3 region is CASSFNPGQGAGKNIQYF. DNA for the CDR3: TGTGCCAGCAGTTTTAATCCGGGACAGGGGGCAGGCAAAAACATTCAGTACTTC.